Below are 7 T cell receptor beta chains sequenced from a single sample in a study of T cells after yellow fever vaccination. Each CDR3 protein gets one entry after TCRdb re-called the 5' RACE reads with MiXCR. The table lists 250,000 or so distinct CDR3 sequences, 3.6% of them singletons. The specimen was PBMCs, collected 15 days after the yellow fever booster vaccination. The source of these receptors is a man younger than 35 who received the YFV17D yellow fever vaccine.

The sample holds a few counts of this clonotype. The chain couples TRBV6-2 or TRBV6-3 to TRBJ1-5, with TRBD1 as a possible D gene (6 bases). The germline V and J ends were trimmed by 6 bases and 1 base, with 16 bases remaining between them. The CDR3 covers 16 residues. Per the germline V gene, CDR1 is MNHEY and CDR2 is SVGEGT. Written as DNA, the CDR3 is TGTGCCAGCAGACAACAGGGCCAGATGAGCAATCAGCCCCAGCATTTT. Protein sequence: CASRQQGQMSNQPQHF.

This clonotype was found many times. This rearrangement joins TRBV20-1 to TRBJ2-3, with unresolved D. V was cut by 3 bases and J by 3 bases, with 13 bases left in between. The CDR3 is made up of 14 amino acids. Germline V CDR1 and CDR2: DFQATT, SNEGSKA (reference sequence). This CDR3 reads CSASHSERTDTQYF. CDR3 nucleotide sequence: TGCAGTGCTAGTCACTCGGAACGTACAGATACGCAGTATTTT.

This clonotype occurred many times. J is TRBJ1-2 and V is TRBV20-1; D remains ambiguous. Germline V gene data show CDR1 as DFQATT and CDR2 as SNEGSKA (reference sequence). The CDR3 is 10 amino acids. CDR3 in DNA: TGCGGAGCCGCTAACTATGGCTACACCTTC. Translation gives CGAANYGYTF.

This clonotype was found many times. The CDR3 protein is CAWSSIRGPGYNEQFF. The CDR3 bases are TGTGCCTGGAGTAGTATTCGGGGGCCGGGTTACAATGAGCAGTTCTTC. The chain carries TRBV30 and TRBJ2-1; D tentatively reads TRBD1 or TRBD2 (6 bases each). CDR1 is GTSNPN, CDR2 SVGIG, per germline (reference sequence). The CDR3 totals 16 residues. V was clipped by 2 bases and J by 4 bases, with 18 bases between them.

This clonotype was observed many times. The J gene is TRBJ2-5, the V gene TRBV12-3 or TRBV12-4, with no clear D. The germline V and J ends were trimmed by 3 bases and 5 bases, with 19 bases remaining between them. This CDR3 has 16 residues. The CDR3 spells CASSLGFRSGRETQYF. In DNA form, the CDR3 reads TGTGCCAGCAGTTTGGGGTTCCGGTCGGGTCGGGAGACCCAGTACTTC.

Ten or more counts support this clonotype. This rearrangement joins TRBV7-2 to TRBJ2-1, with D possibly matching TRBD1 (5 bases). From germline, CDR1 is SGHTA and CDR2 FQGNSA. This CDR3 has 15 residues. Trimming removed 7 bases from V and 4 bases from J, with 17 bases in between. For the CDR3, the DNA is TGTGCCAGCACGTTAGTAGGGGCCATATACAATGAGCAGTTCTTC. Encoded protein: CASTLVGAIYNEQFF.

This clonotype was seen ten or more times. The chain couples TRBV12-3 or TRBV12-4 to TRBJ1-3; no firm D call. V dropped 2 bases and J dropped 3 bases, with 8 bases sitting between them. The CDR3 length is 14 residues. CDR3 region: CASSLRAGGNTIYF. CDR3 coding DNA: TGTGCCAGCAGTTTAAGGGCTGGTGGAAACACCATATATTTT.